The rows below give T cell receptor beta chains drawn from one sample of a study of OX40 agonist ivuxolimab in advanced cancers. Produced via immunoSEQ multiplex PCR; TCRdb's table is partial and in-frame only. This repertoire shows about 49,000 clones, 80% to 85% found once; its top ten account for approximately 5.8%. Sequencing was performed on CD4+ or CD8+ T cells sorted from blood, taken in a trial of the OX40 agonist ivuxolimab. These receptors originate from an adult with an advanced solid tumor such as melanoma, head and neck, liver or kidney cancer. Each CDR3 is given with its conserved first and last residue. Fields, in order: clone size, J gene, V gene, D gene, CDR3 protein, CDR3 DNA. D genes are given only for firm matches. Only some rows state a clone size, as once, few, many or a class for expanded clones.

size: NA
J: TRBJ2-6
V: TRBV4-1
D: NA
CDR3: CASSPDRGSGANVLTF
DNA: TGCGCCAGCAGTCCAGACCGGGGCTCTGGGGCCAACGTCCTGACTTTC

size: medium-sized
J: TRBJ1-1
V: TRBV27
D: TRBD1
CDR3: CASSSGTGWTEAFF
DNA: TGTGCCAGCAGCTCCGGGACAGGGTGGACTGAAGCTTTCTTT

size: NA
J: TRBJ1-3
V: TRBV11-2
D: NA
CDR3: CASSTGTSGNTIYF
DNA: TGTGCCAGCAGCACCGGGACGTCTGGAAACACCATATATTTT

size: NA
J: TRBJ1-2
V: TRBV4-3
D: NA
CDR3: CASSQEDKGSVSYGYTF
DNA: TGCGCCAGCAGCCAAGAGGACAAAGGCTCTGTTTCCTATGGCTACACCTTC

size: NA
J: TRBJ2-7
V: TRBV29-1
D: TRBD1
CDR3: CSVRDRGTYEQYF
DNA: TGCAGCGTTCGGGACAGGGGAACCTACGAGCAGTACTTC

size: once
J: TRBJ1-1
V: TRBV15
D: NA
CDR3: CATSRDGRQKLMNTEAFF
DNA: TGTGCCACCAGCAGAGATGGGCGACAGAAGTTAATGAACACTGAAGCTTTCTTT

size: NA
J: TRBJ1-2
V: TRBV28
D: TRBD1
CDR3: CASAGTGTGVYTF
DNA: TGTGCCAGTGCGGGAACTGGGACAGGGGTCTACACCTTC

size: NA
J: TRBJ2-1
V: TRBV14
D: NA
CDR3: CASSQVVQNNEQFF
DNA: TGTGCCAGCAGCCAAGTCGTCCAAAACAATGAGCAGTTCTTC

size: NA
J: TRBJ1-1
V: TRBV15
D: NA
CDR3: CATSSVGEAFF
DNA: TGTGCCACCAGCAGCGTCGGAGAAGCTTTCTTT

size: NA
J: TRBJ2-4
V: TRBV6-1
D: TRBD1
CDR3: CASSERAGGLNIQYF
DNA: TGTGCCAGCAGTGAAAGGGCAGGGGGCTTAAACATTCAGTACTTC

size: NA
J: TRBJ2-5
V: TRBV27
D: TRBD1
CDR3: CASSLSDRLGVETQYF
DNA: TGTGCCAGCAGTTTATCGGACAGGCTAGGGGTAGAGACCCAGTACTTC

size: once
J: TRBJ2-2
V: TRBV7-2
D: NA
CDR3: CASSFTGLTGELFF
DNA: TGTGCCAGCAGCTTTACAGGGTTGACCGGGGAGCTGTTTTTT

size: NA
J: TRBJ1-2
V: TRBV29-1
D: NA
CDR3: CSAPSPMLGGPDSYGYTF
DNA: TGCAGCGCCCCGAGTCCCATGCTAGGGGGGCCGGACTCCTATGGCTACACCTTC

size: NA
J: TRBJ1-5
V: TRBV19
D: NA
CDR3: CASSIFGQGNQPQHF
DNA: TGTGCCAGTAGTATATTCGGCCAGGGCAATCAGCCCCAGCATTTT

size: once
J: TRBJ2-5
V: TRBV7-9
D: TRBD2
CDR3: CASSPTAGDNQETQYF
DNA: TGTGCCAGCAGCCCCACAGCGGGGGACAACCAAGAGACCCAGTACTTC

size: NA
J: TRBJ2-3
V: TRBV7-6
D: NA
CDR3: CASSLEIGTDTQYF
DNA: TGTGCCAGCAGCTTAGAGATAGGGACAGATACGCAGTATTTT

size: NA
J: TRBJ2-3
V: TRBV2
D: TRBD2
CDR3: CASNRGVYTDTQYF
DNA: TGTGCCAGCAACCGGGGGGTGTACACAGATACGCAGTATTTT

size: NA
J: TRBJ1-2
V: TRBV29-1
D: TRBD1
CDR3: CSVTGENYGYTF
DNA: TGCAGCGTCACAGGGGAAAACTATGGCTACACCTTC

size: NA
J: TRBJ2-7
V: TRBV7-9
D: NA
CDR3: CASSSSQGYEQYF
DNA: TGTGCCAGCAGCTCGTCCCAGGGCTACGAGCAGTACTTC

size: NA
J: TRBJ2-1
V: TRBV7-7
D: TRBD2
CDR3: CASSIGLAESYNEQFF
DNA: TGTGCCAGCAGCATAGGACTAGCAGAATCCTACAATGAGCAGTTCTTC

size: NA
J: TRBJ2-7
V: TRBV11-2
D: TRBD2
CDR3: CASSSLAGGEEQYF
DNA: TGTGCCAGCAGCTCACTAGCGGGAGGTGAGGAGCAGTACTTC

size: NA
J: TRBJ2-1
V: TRBV9
D: NA
CDR3: CASSPSDGLGYNEQFF
DNA: TGTGCCAGCAGCCCAAGCGACGGTCTGGGCTACAATGAGCAGTTCTTC

size: NA
J: TRBJ1-6
V: TRBV6-5
D: TRBD1
CDR3: CASSYTTGYNSPLHF
DNA: TGTGCCAGCAGTTACACGACAGGGTATAATTCACCCCTCCACTTT

size: few
J: TRBJ1-1
V: TRBV30
D: NA
CDR3: CAWSVTLNTEAFF
DNA: TGTGCCTGGAGTGTTACCCTGAACACTGAAGCTTTCTTT

size: NA
J: TRBJ1-1
V: TRBV6-5
D: NA
CDR3: CASTPDWGTEAFF
DNA: TGTGCCAGCACCCCTGACTGGGGGACTGAAGCTTTCTTT

size: NA
J: TRBJ2-3
V: TRBV6-1
D: NA
CDR3: CAIRDPGGADTQYF
DNA: TGTGCCATCCGGGACCCAGGAGGTGCAGATACGCAGTATTTT

size: NA
J: TRBJ1-3
V: TRBV28
D: NA
CDR3: CASSSLGEGMSSGNTIYF
DNA: TGTGCCAGCAGTTCCCTCGGGGAGGGGATGAGCTCTGGAAACACCATATATTTT

size: NA
J: TRBJ1-6
V: TRBV6-5
D: NA
CDR3: CASMKESSYNSPLHF
DNA: TGTGCCAGCATGAAAGAGAGCTCCTATAATTCACCCCTCCACTTT

size: once
J: TRBJ1-1
V: TRBV6-5
D: NA
CDR3: CATLLHDGNTEAFF
DNA: TGTGCCACTCTCCTCCACGACGGGAACACTGAAGCTTTCTTT

size: few
J: TRBJ2-2
V: TRBV6-6
D: NA
CDR3: CASSYGFNTGELFF
DNA: TGTGCCAGCAGTTATGGCTTCAACACCGGGGAGCTGTTTTTT

size: NA
J: TRBJ1-5
V: TRBV19
D: NA
CDR3: CASTGLNGNQPQHF
DNA: TGTGCCAGTACTGGGCTAAACGGCAATCAGCCCCAGCATTTT